Listed here are 22 T cell receptor beta chains from one sample, sequenced in a study of blood T cells in healthy people across ages. The use of a sample-barcoded 5' primer and a J-beta primer mix characterized a second PCR of about 6 to 11 cycles. TCRdb recomputed calls from the 5' RACE reads with MiXCR, one row per CDR3 protein. The sample records 1.5 million to 2 million distinct CDR3 sequences, roughly 52% being singletons. Sequencing was done on a sample of blood. These receptors all come from a middle-aged woman in good health.

The gene calls are TRBV28 and TRBJ2-5; 8 bases are shared with TRBD1. CDR1 is MDHEN, CDR2 SYDVKM, per germline. The CDR3 spans 16 residues. J gave up 3 bases and V 4 bases, and 10 bases lay outside the gene matches. The CDR3 nucleotides are TGTGCCAGCAGTTCCACAGGGGGATCACCTAAAGAGACCCAGTACTTC. This sequence encodes CASSSTGGSPKETQYF.

This clonotype has just one count. The J gene is TRBJ2-3, the V gene TRBV9, with D possibly matching TRBD1 (7 bases). The CDR3 is 16 residues long. The V end was cut by 1 base, the J end by 0 bases, with 12 bases between. CDR1 is SGDLS, CDR2 YYNGEE, per germline. The CDR3 DNA is TGTGCCAGCAGCGTACTCAGGGGGGCTAGCACAGATACGCAGTATTTT. This translates into CASSVLRGASTDTQYF.

The chain carries TRBV5-1 and TRBJ2-6, with 7 bases that match TRBD2. V shed 4 bases, J shed 1 base, and the junction held 5 bases outside the gene matches. The germline CDR1 and CDR2 sequences are SGHRS and YFSETQ. The CDR3 sequence is 16 residues long. CDR3 protein: CASSLEAGSGANVLTF. As DNA, the CDR3 is TGCGCCAGCAGCCTGGAAGCGGGATCTGGGGCCAACGTCCTGACTTTC.

V is TRBV7-6 and J is TRBJ2-3; D could derive from TRBD1 or TRBD2 (5 bases each). Trimming cost V 0 bases and J 11 bases, with 9 bases left between them. CDR3 length equals 12 residues. CDR1 is SGHVS and CDR2 is FNYEAQ in the germline V gene. CDR3 sequence reads: CASSLASGRQYF. DNA for the CDR3: TGTGCCAGCAGCTTAGCGTCAGGGAGGCAGTATTTT. Filled out from reference TRBV7-6 and TRBJ2-3, the complete variable domain reads GAGVSQSPRYKVTKRGQDVALRCDPISGHVSLYWYRQALGQGPEFLTYFNYEAQQDKSGLPNDRFSAERPEGSISTLTIQRTEQRDSAMYRCASSLASGRQYFGPGTRLTVL.

The genes are TRBV4-1 and TRBJ2-1; D possibly matches TRBD1 or TRBD2 (7 bases each). This CDR3 has 16 residues. Germline lookup yields CDR1 MGHRA and CDR2 YSYEKL. The V end was cut by 3 bases, the J end by 3 bases, with 15 bases between. Here the CDR3 reads CASSHLRGGNYNEQFF. CDR3 nucleotide sequence: TGCGCCAGCAGCCATCTCAGGGGGGGTAACTACAATGAGCAGTTCTTC.

This clonotype was counted only a few times. This chain uses TRBV28 with TRBJ2-5; D perhaps matches TRBD2 (6 bases). Germline assignment: CDR1 MDHEN and CDR2 SYDVKM. Trimming cost V 1 base and J 1 base, with 13 bases left between them. CDR3 length: 16 amino acids. CDR3 nucleotide sequence: TGTGCCAGCAGTTTATTAGCGGAAAGCCCCCAAGAGACCCAGTACTTC. Residues: CASSLLAESPQETQYF.

The chain employs TRBV15 and TRBJ2-7, with 11 bases matching TRBD1. Germline V gene sequence: CDR1 LNHNV, CDR2 YYDKDF (reference sequence). V lost 3 bases, J lost 0 bases, and 10 bases stayed unmatched. The CDR3 has 18 amino acids. CDR3 DNA: TGTGCCACCAGCAGTCCGGGACAGGGGGTCATTAACTCCTACGAGCAGTACTTC. Translated: CATSSPGQGVINSYEQYF.

The chain carries TRBV4-2 and TRBJ1-5; 7 bases are a match to TRBD1. The CDR3 sequence is 16 residues long. V dropped 2 bases and J dropped 4; count of bases not matched to a gene: 8. The germline CDR1 and CDR2 sequences are LGHNA and YNFKEQ. The CDR3 DNA reads as TGTGCCAGCAGCCAATCACTACAGGGGTCAAATCAGCCCCAGCATTTT. Its translation is CASSQSLQGSNQPQHF.

The chain links TRBV6-2 or TRBV6-3 to TRBJ2-3; D remains unclear. This CDR3 spans 15 amino acids. The germline CDR1 and CDR2 sequences are MNHEY and SVGEGT. The V end was cut by 6 bases, the J end by 0 bases, with 13 bases between. CDR3 protein: CASRTVGRSTDTQYF. The CDR3 DNA sequence: TGTGCCAGCAGAACCGTGGGCAGAAGCACAGATACGCAGTATTTT.

The chain links TRBV9 to TRBJ2-5; 7 bases are shared with TRBD1. Germline CDR1 reads SGDLS; CDR2 reads YYNGEE. The V gene end was trimmed by 5 bases and the J gene end by 7 bases; junction bases not matched to a gene: 17. The CDR3 loop spans 16 amino acids. The CDR3 loop reads CASSAPSGGDYGTQYF. CDR3 coding DNA: TGTGCCAGCAGTGCACCTTCAGGGGGTGATTACGGGACCCAGTACTTC.

This chain links TRBV2 with TRBJ2-2, with D possibly TRBD1 on 5 matching bases. Germline CDR1 and CDR2: SNHLY and FYNNEI. V lost 8 bases and J 7 bases, leaving 20 bases between the germline ends. The CDR3 has 15 amino acids. CDR3 residues: CASGRSRAGGGELFF. DNA for the CDR3: TGTGCCAGCGGCCGGTCCAGGGCTGGTGGCGGGGAGCTGTTTTTT.

In its sample, this clonotype was seen a few times. CDR3 protein: CASSQGEGANEQYF. The CDR3 nucleotides are TGCGCCAGCAGCCAAGGGGAGGGGGCCAACGAGCAGTACTTC. The rearrangement links TRBV4-1 to TRBJ2-7; D possibly matches TRBD1 or TRBD2 (7 bases each). CDR3 length: 14 amino acids. Germline-derived CDR1 and CDR2 are MGHRA and YSYEKL. Trimming stripped 1 base from V and 5 bases from J, with 12 bases between.

This clonotype was counted once. V usage is TRBV7-9 and J usage is TRBJ2-5; D gene ambiguous. The germline V and J ends were trimmed by 5 bases and 1 base, with 14 bases remaining between them. The CDR3 is 15 residues long. From germline, CDR1 is SEHNR and CDR2 FQNEAQ (reference sequence). CDR3 sequence reads: CASSPVQSAQETQYF. DNA of the CDR3: TGTGCCAGCAGCCCCGTGCAGAGCGCCCAAGAGACCCAGTACTTC.

This clonotype was counted many times. V usage is TRBV3-1 and J usage is TRBJ2-5; D unclear. The V and J ends lost 3 bases and 4 bases respectively, with 6 bases between them. The CDR3 covers 12 residues. The germline CDR1 and CDR2 sequences are LGHDT and YNNKEL (reference sequence). In nucleotides, the CDR3 is TGTGCCAGCAGCCAGTCGGGAGAGACCCAGTACTTC. This gives the protein CASSQSGETQYF.

This clonotype has only a few counts. This chain joins TRBV29-1 and TRBJ2-3; unclear D gene. The ends were cut back, 7 bases at V and 5 bases at J, with 16 bases in the middle. The CDR3 runs 13 residues. Germline-derived CDR1 and CDR2 are SQVTM and ANQGSEA. This CDR3 reads CSARGLVLDTQYF. CDR3 nucleotide sequence: TGCAGCGCGAGAGGCCTAGTCCTAGATACGCAGTATTTT.

This sequence joins TRBV6-2 or TRBV6-3 and TRBJ2-5; D unresolved. V gave up 5 bases and J gave up 0 bases, with 10 bases separating them. Germline-derived CDR1 and CDR2 are MNHEY and SVGEGT. This CDR3 region has 14 residues. CDR3: CASSDLGHQETQYF. The CDR3 DNA is TGTGCCAGCAGTGACCTTGGACACCAAGAGACCCAGTACTTC.

V gene TRBV29-1 combines with J gene TRBJ2-6, with D tentatively TRBD1 (6 bases). Germline-derived CDR1 and CDR2 are SQVTM and ANQGSEA. There are 16 residues in the CDR3. The CDR3: CSASRDTDSGANVLTF. CDR3 bases: TGCAGTGCAAGCCGGGACACCGACTCTGGGGCCAACGTCCTGACTTTC.

This clonotype showed up just a few times. The chain carries TRBV6-2 or TRBV6-3 and TRBJ1-2, with TRBD1 as a possible D gene (5 bases). There are 13 residues in the CDR3. Germline V gene sequence: CDR1 MNHEY, CDR2 SVGEGT. Between the trimmed V and J ends, which lost 8 bases and 3 bases, there was a span of 13 bases. CDR3 sequence: CASGTELDYGYTF. CDR3 DNA: TGTGCCAGCGGGACGGAGTTAGACTATGGCTACACCTTC.

The chain employs TRBV6-2 or TRBV6-3 and TRBJ2-4; tentatively, D is TRBD2 (6 bases). The DNA matches TRBJ2-7 better at its end, which makes the J call doubtful. The germline V gene has CDR1 MNHEY and CDR2 SVGEGT. The CDR3 is 14 amino acids. CDR3 in DNA: TGTGCCAGCAGTACAAATAGCGGATCCTACGAGCAGTACTTC. Protein: CASSTNSGSYEQYF.

This clonotype was recorded at least ten times. The chain couples TRBV7-9 to TRBJ2-5; D ambiguous. With the DNA end fitting TRBJ2-7 better, the J assignment may be wrong. The CDR3 contains 11 residues. Germline-derived CDR1 and CDR2 are SEHNR and FQNEAQ (reference sequence). The CDR3 nucleotides are TGTGCCAGCAGCTCCCTATCCGAGCAGTACTTC. As protein: CASSSLSEQYF.

As DNA, the CDR3 is TGCAGCGTCGCCAAAGGGGCAGGCGAGCAGTACTTC. It is translated as CSVAKGAGEQYF. The gene calls are TRBV29-1 and TRBJ2-4, with D tentatively TRBD1 (5 bases). The DNA matches TRBJ2-7 better at its end, which makes the J call doubtful. The CDR3 is 12 amino acids. The germline V gene has CDR1 SQVTM and CDR2 ANQGSEA.

The V gene is TRBV7-2, the J gene TRBJ2-7; D is unclear. V lost 5 bases to trimming and J lost 0 bases, with 11 bases between them. This CDR3 comprises 14 residues. CDR1 and CDR2 (germline): SGHTA, FQGNSA. The CDR3 sequence is CASSIKGASYEQYF. The CDR3 region has the DNA TGTGCCAGCAGCATTAAGGGCGCCTCCTACGAGCAGTACTTC.